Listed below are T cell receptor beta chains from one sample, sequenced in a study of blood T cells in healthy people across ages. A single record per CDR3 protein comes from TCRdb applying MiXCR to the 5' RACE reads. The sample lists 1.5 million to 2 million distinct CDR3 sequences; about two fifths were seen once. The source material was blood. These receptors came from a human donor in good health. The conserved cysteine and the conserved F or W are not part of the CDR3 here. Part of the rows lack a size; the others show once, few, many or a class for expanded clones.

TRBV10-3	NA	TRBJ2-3	AIRVGPLWHTDTQY
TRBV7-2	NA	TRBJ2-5	ASIRGTSPFYETQY
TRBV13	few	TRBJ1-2	ASSLTQSQAHGYT
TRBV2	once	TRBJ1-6	ASTFLDSPLH
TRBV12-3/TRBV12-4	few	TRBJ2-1	ASSKTRGHNEQF
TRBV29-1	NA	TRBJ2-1	SVGPTGTRMYNEQF
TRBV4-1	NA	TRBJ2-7	ASSQAIGTRGNSYEQY
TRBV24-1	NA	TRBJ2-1	ATSDSILAGAESNYNEQF
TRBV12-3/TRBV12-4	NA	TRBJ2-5	ASTAGGGETQY
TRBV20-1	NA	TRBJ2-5	SATGPTNPQETQY
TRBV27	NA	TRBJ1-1	ASSSYTGGDTEAF
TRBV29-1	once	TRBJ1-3	SASSSGNTIY
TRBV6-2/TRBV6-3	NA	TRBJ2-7	ASSYFGAYEQY
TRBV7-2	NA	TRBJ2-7	ASSQVSSGEQY
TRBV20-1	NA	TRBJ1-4	SARVQGTGEKLF
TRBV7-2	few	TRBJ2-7	ASSLGPSSHEQY
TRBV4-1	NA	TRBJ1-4	ASSVAGHEKLF
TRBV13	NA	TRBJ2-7	ASSPGWRGDEQY
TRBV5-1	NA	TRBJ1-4	ASSFGAGREKLF
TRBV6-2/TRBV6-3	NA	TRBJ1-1	ASSYVRVANEAF
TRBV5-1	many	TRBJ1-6	ASSTGTHNSPLH
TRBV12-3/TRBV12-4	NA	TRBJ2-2	ASSSSGIAGEEF
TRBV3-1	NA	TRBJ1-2	ASSPRIQGAHYGYT
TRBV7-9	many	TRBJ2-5	ASSLVASQETQY
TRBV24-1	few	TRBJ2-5	ATSATTGTGNQETQY
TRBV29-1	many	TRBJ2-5	SVEGTSGGQETQY
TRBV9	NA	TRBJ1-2	ASSADSWGGGLYGYT